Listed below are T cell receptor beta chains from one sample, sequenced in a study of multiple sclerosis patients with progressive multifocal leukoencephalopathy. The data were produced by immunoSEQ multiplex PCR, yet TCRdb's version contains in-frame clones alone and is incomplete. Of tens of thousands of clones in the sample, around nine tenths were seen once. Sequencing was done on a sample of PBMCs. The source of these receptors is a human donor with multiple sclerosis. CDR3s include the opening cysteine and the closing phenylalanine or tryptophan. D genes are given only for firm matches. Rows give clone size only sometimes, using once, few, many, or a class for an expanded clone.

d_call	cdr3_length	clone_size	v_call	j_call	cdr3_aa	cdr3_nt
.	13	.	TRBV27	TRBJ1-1	CASSFGGGTEAFF	TGTGCCAGCAGTTTCGGGGGAGGGACTGAAGCTTTCTTT
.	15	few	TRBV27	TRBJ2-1	CASSLTVDSYNEQFF	TGTGCCAGCAGTTTAACGGTTGATTCCTACAATGAGCAGTTCTTC
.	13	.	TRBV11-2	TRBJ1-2	CASSQIRLYGYTF	TGTGCCAGCAGCCAAATCCGCCTATATGGCTACACCTTC
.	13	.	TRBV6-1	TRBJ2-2	CASSVNPTGELFF	TGTGCCAGCAGTGTCAACCCCACCGGGGAGCTGTTTTTT
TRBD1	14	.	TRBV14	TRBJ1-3	CASSQTGTGNTIYF	TGTGCCAGCAGCCAGACAGGGACTGGAAACACCATATATTTT
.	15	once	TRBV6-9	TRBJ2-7	CASSYSPGTPYEQYF	TGTGCCAGCAGTTACTCGCCAGGGACCCCTTACGAGCAGTACTTC
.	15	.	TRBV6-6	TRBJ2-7	CASSFRDTASYEQYF	TGTGCCAGCAGTTTCCGGGACACCGCCTCCTACGAGCAGTACTTC
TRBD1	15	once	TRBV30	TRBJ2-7	CACLHGQGPSYEQYF	TGTGCCTGTTTACATGGACAGGGGCCTTCCTACGAGCAGTACTTC
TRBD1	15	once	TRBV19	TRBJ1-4	CASTTRQGRNEKLFF	TGTGCCAGTACCACACGACAGGGGCGGAATGAAAAACTGTTTTTT
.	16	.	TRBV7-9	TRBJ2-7	CASSLVVQGHSYEQYF	TGTGCCAGCAGCTTAGTCGTTCAGGGACATTCCTACGAGCAGTACTTC
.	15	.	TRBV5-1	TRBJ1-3	CASSWDRSSGNTIYF	TGCGCCAGCAGCTGGGATCGGAGCTCTGGAAACACCATATATTTT
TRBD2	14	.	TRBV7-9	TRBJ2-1	CASSSLAGGSEQFF	TGTGCCAGCAGCTCACTAGCGGGGGGGAGTGAGCAGTTCTTC
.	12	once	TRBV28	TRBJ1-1	CASSTGYTEAFF	TGTGCCAGCAGTACGGGCTACACTGAAGCTTTCTTT
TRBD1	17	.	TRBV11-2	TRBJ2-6	CASSLQGAVSGANVLTF	TGTGCCAGCAGCTTACAGGGGGCTGTCTCTGGGGCCAACGTCCTGACTTTC
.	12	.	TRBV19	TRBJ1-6	CASNTESSPLHF	TGTGCCAGTAACACGGAGAGTTCACCCCTCCACTTT
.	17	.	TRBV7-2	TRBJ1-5	CASSFGSGDYSNQPQHF	TGTGCCAGCAGCTTCGGCAGCGGGGACTATAGCAATCAGCCCCAGCATTTT
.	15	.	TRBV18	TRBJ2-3	CASSPNPRSTDTQYF	TGTGCCAGCTCACCCAACCCGCGAAGCACAGATACGCAGTATTTT
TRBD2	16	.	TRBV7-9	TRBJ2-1	CASSLVGGASYNEQFF	TGTGCCAGCAGCTTAGTCGGGGGGGCCTCCTACAATGAGCAGTTCTTC
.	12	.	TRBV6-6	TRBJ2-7	CASSSGPYEQYF	TGTGCCAGCAGTAGCGGGCCCTACGAGCAGTACTTC
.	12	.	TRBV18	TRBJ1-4	CASSLDRSERFF	TGTGCCAGCTCTCTAGACCGGTCTGAGAGGTTTTTT
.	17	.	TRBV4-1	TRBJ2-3	CASSQGEGQESTDTQYF	TGCGCCAGCAGCCAAGGGGAGGGACAGGAAAGCACAGATACGCAGTATTTT
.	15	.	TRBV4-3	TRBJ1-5	CASSQSKGGDQPQHF	TGCGCCAGCAGCCAAAGCAAGGGGGGGGATCAGCCCCAGCATTTT
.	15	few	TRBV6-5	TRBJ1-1	CASSYGPGLGTEAFF	TGTGCCAGCAGTTACGGGCCGGGGTTGGGCACTGAAGCTTTCTTT
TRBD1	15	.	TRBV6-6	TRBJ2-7	CASSPGQGAFYEQYF	TGTGCCAGCAGTCCGGGACAGGGTGCTTTCTACGAGCAGTACTTC
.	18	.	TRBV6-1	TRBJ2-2	CASSEASGVGGGTGELFF	TGTGCCAGCAGTGAAGCGTCTGGCGTCGGGGGCGGGACCGGGGAGCTGTTTTTT
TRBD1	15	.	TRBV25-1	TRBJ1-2	CASSDSTGGFAGYTF	TGTGCCAGCAGTGATTCGACAGGGGGCTTTGCTGGCTACACCTTC
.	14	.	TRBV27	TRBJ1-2	CASSLFGNNYGYTF	TGTGCCAGCAGTTTATTCGGGAATAACTATGGCTACACCTTC
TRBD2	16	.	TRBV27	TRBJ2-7	CASSGLAWPSSYEQYF	TGTGCCAGCAGTGGACTAGCCTGGCCGAGCTCCTACGAGCAGTACTTC
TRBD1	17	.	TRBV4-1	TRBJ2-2	CASSQALDRVTTGELFF	TGCGCCAGCAGCCAAGCCCTCGACAGGGTTACCACCGGGGAGCTGTTTTTT
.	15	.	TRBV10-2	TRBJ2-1	CASSELNGAYNEQFF	TGCGCCAGCAGTGAGTTGAACGGGGCCTACAATGAGCAGTTCTTC
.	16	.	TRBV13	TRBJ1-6	CASSLNRGTAASPLHF	TGTGCCAGCAGCTTAAATAGGGGGACCGCCGCTTCACCCCTCCACTTT
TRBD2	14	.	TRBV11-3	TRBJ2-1	CASSLAGGDNEQFF	TGTGCCAGCAGCTTAGCGGGAGGGGACAATGAGCAGTTCTTC
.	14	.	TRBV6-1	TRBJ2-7	CASSEPGVDYEQYF	TGTGCCAGCAGTGAACCTGGGGTGGACTACGAGCAGTACTTC
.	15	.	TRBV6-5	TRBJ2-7	CASSFRDTASYEQYF	TGTGCCAGCAGTTTCCGGGACACCGCCTCCTACGAGCAGTACTTC
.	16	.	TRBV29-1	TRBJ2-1	CSVEWAHPGSYNEQFF	TGCAGCGTCGAGTGGGCTCACCCAGGCTCCTACAATGAGCAGTTCTTC
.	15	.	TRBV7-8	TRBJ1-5	CASSLASRGGQPQHF	TGTGCCAGCAGCTTAGCCTCCAGGGGTGGGCAGCCCCAGCATTTT
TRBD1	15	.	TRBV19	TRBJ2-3	CASSILGTGTDTQYF	TGTGCCAGTAGTATACTAGGGACAGGGACAGATACGCAGTATTTT
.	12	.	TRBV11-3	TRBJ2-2	CASSPNTGELFF	TGTGCCAGCAGCCCAAATACCGGGGAGCTGTTTTTT
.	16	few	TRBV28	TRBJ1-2	CASSSAGSRGGSGYTF	TGTGCCAGCAGTTCCGCCGGGTCAAGGGGCGGTTCCGGCTACACCTTC
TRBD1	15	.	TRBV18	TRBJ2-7	CASSRQGQATYEQYF	TGTGCCAGCTCACGACAGGGACAGGCCACCTACGAGCAGTACTTC
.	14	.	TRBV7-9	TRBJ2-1	CASSRDGSYNEQFF	TGTGCCAGCAGCCGGGACGGGTCCTACAATGAGCAGTTCTTC
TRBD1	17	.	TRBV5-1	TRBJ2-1	CASSPQIRQGRDNKQFF	TGCGCCAGCAGCCCGCAAATCCGACAGGGTCGGGACAATAAGCAGTTCTTC